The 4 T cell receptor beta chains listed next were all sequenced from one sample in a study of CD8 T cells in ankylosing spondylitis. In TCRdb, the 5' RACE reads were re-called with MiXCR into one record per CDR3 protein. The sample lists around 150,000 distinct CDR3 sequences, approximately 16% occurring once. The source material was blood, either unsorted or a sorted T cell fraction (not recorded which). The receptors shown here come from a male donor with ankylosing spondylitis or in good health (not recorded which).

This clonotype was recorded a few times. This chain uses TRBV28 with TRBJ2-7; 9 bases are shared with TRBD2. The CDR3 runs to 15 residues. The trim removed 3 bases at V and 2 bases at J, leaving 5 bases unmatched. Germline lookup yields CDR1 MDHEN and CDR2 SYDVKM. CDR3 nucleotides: TGTGCCAGCAGTTTTTTTAGCGGGGGAACCTACGAGCAGTACTTC. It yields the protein CASSFFSGGTYEQYF.

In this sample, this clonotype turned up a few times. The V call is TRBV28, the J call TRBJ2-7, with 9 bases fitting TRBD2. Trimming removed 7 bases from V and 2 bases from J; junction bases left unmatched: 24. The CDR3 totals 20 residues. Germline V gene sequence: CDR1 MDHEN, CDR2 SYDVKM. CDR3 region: CASIPRLGLLAGTTTYEQYF. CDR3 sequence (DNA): TGTGCCAGCATCCCCCGTTTGGGGCTTCTAGCGGGAACGACAACCTACGAGCAGTACTTC.

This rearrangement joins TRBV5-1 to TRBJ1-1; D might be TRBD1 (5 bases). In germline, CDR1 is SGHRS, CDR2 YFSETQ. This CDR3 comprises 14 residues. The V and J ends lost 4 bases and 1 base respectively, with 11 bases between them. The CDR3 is CASSPSGGNTEAFF. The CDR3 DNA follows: TGCGCCAGCAGCCCCAGTGGGGGGAACACTGAAGCTTTCTTT.

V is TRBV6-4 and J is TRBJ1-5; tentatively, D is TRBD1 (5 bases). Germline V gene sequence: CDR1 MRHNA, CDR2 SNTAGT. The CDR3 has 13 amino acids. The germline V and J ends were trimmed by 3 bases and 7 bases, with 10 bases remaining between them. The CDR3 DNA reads TGTGCCAGCAGTGAACAGGTTTCACAGCCCCAGCATTTT. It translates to CASSEQVSQPQHF.